Detailed here is one T cell receptor (beta chain). Antigen: not known. This may be a read error, as it is one base from a much larger clone. Time point given: newly diagnosed GD, antithyroid drugs for less than 3 months. The TCR library was made from RNA extracted from PBMCs. The data belong to a study of regulatory T cells in long-lasting Graves disease. About the research overall: Newly diagnosed Graves' patients took antithyroid drugs under 3 months. Findings of the study overall: Researchers examined only peripheral blood and not thyroid tissue.

V lost 8 bases to trimming and J lost 2 bases; unmatched junction nucleotides: 8. CDR1 and CDR2 from the germline V gene are SEHNR and FQNEAQ (reference sequence). This CDR3 has 16 residues. Arm-PCR of CDR3 regions and iRepertoire HTBI primers were the basis on which TCR beta libraries were built. MiXCR, run by TCRdb on the multiplex PCR reads, gives a single entry per CDR3 protein. The sample has over 500,000 distinct CDR3 sequences, roughly a sixth seen once. These records were also assigned to another study, of T cells in Graves' hyperthyroidism and ophthalmopathy.

The rearrangement joins TRBV7-9 to TRBJ2-1; 11 bases are shared with TRBD2. The input for sequencing was peripheral blood mononuclear cells (PBMCs), taken at new diagnosis, from a patient treated with antithyroid drugs. The sequence derives from a man between 18 and 29 years old with Graves disease. CDR3 nucleotide sequence: TGTGCCAGCGGCCCTCCTAGCGGGGGGACCTACAATGAGCAGTTCTTC. Translation: CASGPPSGGTYNEQFF.